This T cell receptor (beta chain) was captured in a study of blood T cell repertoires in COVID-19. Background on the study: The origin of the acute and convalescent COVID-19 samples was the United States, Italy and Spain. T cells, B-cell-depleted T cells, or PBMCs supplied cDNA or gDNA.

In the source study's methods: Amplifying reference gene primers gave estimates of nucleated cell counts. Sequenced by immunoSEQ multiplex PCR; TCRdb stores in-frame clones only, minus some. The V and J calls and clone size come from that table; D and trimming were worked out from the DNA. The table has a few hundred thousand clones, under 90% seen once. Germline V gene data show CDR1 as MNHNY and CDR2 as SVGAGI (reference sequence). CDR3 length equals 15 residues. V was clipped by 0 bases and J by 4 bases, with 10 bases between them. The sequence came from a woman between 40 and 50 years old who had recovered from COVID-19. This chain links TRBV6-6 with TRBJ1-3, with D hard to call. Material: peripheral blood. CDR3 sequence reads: CASSYSRGPGNTIYF. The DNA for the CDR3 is TGTGCCAGCAGTTACTCTCGGGGTCCCGGAAACACCATATATTTT.